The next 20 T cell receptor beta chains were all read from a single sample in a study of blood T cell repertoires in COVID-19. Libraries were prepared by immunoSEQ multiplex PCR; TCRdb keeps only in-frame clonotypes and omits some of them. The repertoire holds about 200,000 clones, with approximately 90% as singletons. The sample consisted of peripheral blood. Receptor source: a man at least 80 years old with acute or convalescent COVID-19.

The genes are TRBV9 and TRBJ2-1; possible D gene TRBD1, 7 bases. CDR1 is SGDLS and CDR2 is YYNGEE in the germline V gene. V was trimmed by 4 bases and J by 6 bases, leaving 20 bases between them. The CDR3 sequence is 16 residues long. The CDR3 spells CASSIHLGQGGNEQFF. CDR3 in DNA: TGTGCCAGCAGCATCCACCTGGGGCAGGGGGGCAATGAGCAGTTCTTC.

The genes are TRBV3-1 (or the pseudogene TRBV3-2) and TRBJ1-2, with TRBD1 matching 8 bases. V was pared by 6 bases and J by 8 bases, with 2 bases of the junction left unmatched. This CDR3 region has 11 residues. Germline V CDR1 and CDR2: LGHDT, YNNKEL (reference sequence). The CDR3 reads CASSPGGGYTF. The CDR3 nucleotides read TGTGCCAGCAGTCCAGGGGGCGGCTACACCTTC.

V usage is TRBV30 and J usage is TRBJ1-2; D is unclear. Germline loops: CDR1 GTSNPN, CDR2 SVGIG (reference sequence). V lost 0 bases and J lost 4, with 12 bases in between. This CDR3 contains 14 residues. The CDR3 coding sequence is TGTGCCTGGAGTGTAAGTTTCGGGAGCTATGGCTACACCTTC. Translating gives CAWSVSFGSYGYTF.

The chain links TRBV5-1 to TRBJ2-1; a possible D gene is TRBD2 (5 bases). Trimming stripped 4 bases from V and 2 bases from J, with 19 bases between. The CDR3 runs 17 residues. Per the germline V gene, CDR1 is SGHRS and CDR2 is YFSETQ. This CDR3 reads CASSPGGQAPPYNEQFF. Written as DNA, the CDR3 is TGCGCCAGCAGCCCTGGCGGGCAGGCGCCTCCCTACAATGAGCAGTTCTTC. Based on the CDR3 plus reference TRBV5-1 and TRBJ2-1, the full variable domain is KAGVTQTPRYLIKTRGQQVTLSCSPISGHRSVSWYQQTPGQGLQFLFEYFSETQRNKGNFPGRFSGRQFSNSRSEMNVSTLELGDSALYLCASSPGGQAPPYNEQFFGPGTRLTVL.

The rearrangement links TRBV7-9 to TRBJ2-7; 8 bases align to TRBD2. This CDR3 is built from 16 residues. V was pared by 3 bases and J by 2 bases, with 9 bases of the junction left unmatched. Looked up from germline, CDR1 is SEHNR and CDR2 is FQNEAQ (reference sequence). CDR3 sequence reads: CASSFSAGLETYEQYF. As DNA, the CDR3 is TGTGCCAGCAGCTTTTCTGCGGGACTAGAGACCTACGAGCAGTACTTC. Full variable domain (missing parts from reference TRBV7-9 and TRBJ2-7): DTGVSQNPRHKITKRGQNVTFRCDPISEHNRLYWYRQTLGQGPEFLTYFQNEAQLEKSRLLSDRFSAERPKGSFSTLEIQRTEQGDSAMYLCASSFSAGLETYEQYFGPGTRLTVT.

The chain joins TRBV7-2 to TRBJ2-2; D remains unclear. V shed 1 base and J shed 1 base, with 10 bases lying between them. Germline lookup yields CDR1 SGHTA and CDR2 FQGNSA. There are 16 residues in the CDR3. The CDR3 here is CASSLVVLGNTGELFF. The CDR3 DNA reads TGTGCCAGCAGCTTAGTCGTACTCGGGAACACCGGGGAGCTGTTTTTT. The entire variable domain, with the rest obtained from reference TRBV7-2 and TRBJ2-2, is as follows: GAGVSQSPSNKVTEKGKDVELRCDPISGHTALYWYRQSLGQGLEFLIYFQGNSAPDKSGLPSDRFSAERTGGSVSTLTIQRTQQEDSAVYLCASSLVVLGNTGELFFGEGSRLTVL.

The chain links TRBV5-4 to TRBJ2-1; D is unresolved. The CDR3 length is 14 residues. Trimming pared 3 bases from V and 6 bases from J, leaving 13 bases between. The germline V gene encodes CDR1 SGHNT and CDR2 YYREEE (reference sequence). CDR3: CASSSLVLINEQFF. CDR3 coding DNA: TGTGCCAGCAGCTCACTCGTCCTCATCAATGAGCAGTTCTTC.

CDR3 protein: CASRIAGGNSPLHF. The CDR3 DNA follows: TGTGCCAGCAGAATTGCTGGGGGGAATTCACCCCTCCACTTT. V usage is TRBV28 and J usage is TRBJ1-6, with a possible D match to TRBD1 (5 bases). V lost 6 bases to trimming and J lost 7 bases, with 13 bases between them. The CDR3 spans 14 residues. Germline V gene sequence: CDR1 MDHEN, CDR2 SYDVKM.

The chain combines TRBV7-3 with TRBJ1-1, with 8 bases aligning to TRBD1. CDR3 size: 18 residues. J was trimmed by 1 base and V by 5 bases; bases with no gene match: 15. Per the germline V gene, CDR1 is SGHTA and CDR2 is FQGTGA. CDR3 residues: CASSPRIGTGESNTEAFF. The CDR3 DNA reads TGTGCCAGCAGCCCGCGGATCGGGACAGGTGAATCGAACACTGAAGCTTTCTTT.

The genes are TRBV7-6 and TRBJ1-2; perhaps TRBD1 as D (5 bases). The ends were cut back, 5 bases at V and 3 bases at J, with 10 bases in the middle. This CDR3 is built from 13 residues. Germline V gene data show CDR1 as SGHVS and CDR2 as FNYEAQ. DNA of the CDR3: TGTGCCAGCAGCCAGGGCCCGGACTATGGCTACACCTTC. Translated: CASSQGPDYGYTF.

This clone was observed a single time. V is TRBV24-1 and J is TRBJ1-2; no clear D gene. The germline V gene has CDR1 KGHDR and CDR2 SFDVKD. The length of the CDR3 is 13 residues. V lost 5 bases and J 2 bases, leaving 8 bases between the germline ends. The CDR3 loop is CATSGPGNYGYTF. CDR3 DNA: TGTGCCACCAGTGGTCCAGGCAACTATGGCTACACCTTC.

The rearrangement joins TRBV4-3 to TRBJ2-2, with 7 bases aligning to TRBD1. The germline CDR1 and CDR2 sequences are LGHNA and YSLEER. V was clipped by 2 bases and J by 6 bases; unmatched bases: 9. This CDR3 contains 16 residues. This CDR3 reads CASSQNDRVRAGELFF. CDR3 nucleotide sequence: TGCGCCAGCAGCCAAAATGACAGGGTTCGGGCCGGGGAGCTGTTTTTT.

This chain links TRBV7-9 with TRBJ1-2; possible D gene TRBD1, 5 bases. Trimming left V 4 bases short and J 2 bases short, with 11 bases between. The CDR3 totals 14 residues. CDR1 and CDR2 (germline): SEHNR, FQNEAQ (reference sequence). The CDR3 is CASSSLTENYGYTF. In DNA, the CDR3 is TGTGCCAGCAGCTCTCTGACAGAAAACTATGGCTACACCTTC.

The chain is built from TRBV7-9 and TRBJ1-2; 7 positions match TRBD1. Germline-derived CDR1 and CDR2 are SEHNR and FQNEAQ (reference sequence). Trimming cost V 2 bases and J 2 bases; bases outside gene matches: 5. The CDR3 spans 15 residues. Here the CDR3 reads CASSLKGQLNYGYTF. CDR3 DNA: TGTGCCAGCAGCTTAAAGGGACAGTTAAACTATGGCTACACCTTC.

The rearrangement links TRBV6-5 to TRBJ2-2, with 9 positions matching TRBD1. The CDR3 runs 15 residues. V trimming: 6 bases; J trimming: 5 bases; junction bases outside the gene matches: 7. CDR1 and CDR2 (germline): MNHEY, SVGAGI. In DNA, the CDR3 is TGTGCCAGCAGCCGCCGGGACAGGGATACCGGGGAGCTGTTTTTT. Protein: CASSRRDRDTGELFF.

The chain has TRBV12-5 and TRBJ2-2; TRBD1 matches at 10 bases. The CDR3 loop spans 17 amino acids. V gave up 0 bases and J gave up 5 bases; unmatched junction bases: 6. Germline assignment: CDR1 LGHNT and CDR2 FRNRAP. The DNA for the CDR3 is TGTGCTAGTGGTTTGGTAACGGGACAGGGGTCTACCGGGGAGCTGTTTTTT. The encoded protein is CASGLVTGQGSTGELFF.

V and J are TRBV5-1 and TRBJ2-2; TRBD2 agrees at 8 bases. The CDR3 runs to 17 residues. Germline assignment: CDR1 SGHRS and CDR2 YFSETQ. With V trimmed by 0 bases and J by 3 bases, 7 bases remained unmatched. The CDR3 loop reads CASSLVGSGSDTGELFF. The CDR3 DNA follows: TGCGCCAGCAGCTTGGTGGGCAGCGGGAGCGACACCGGGGAGCTGTTTTTT.

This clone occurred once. CDR3 in amino acids: CASSFGRGSYNEQFF. The CDR3 DNA reads TGTGCCAGCAGCTTTGGGCGTGGGTCCTACAATGAGCAGTTCTTC. The chain employs TRBV7-3 and TRBJ2-1; D gene ambiguous. Germline CDR1 is SGHTA and CDR2 is FQGTGA. This CDR3 is 15 amino acids long. Trimming removed 3 bases at V and 1 base at J, with 10 bases between.

The CDR3 sequence is CASSIGYRATPGQPQHF. Written as DNA, the CDR3 is TGTGCCAGTAGTATTGGATACAGGGCGACGCCCGGTCAGCCCCAGCATTTT. The chain uses TRBV19 and TRBJ1-5, with D maybe TRBD1 (6 bases). CDR3 size: 17 residues. Germline V gene sequence: CDR1 LNHDA, CDR2 SQIVND (reference sequence). Trimming stripped 3 bases from V and 6 bases from J, with 21 bases between.

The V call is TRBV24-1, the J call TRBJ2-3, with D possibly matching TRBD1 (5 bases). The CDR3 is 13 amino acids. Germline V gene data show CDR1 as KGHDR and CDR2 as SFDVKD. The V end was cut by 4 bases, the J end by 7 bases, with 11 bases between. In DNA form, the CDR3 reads TGTGCCACCAGTGACAATGACAGCAATACGCAGTATTTT. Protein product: CATSDNDSNTQYF.